This is a list of T cell receptor beta chains from one sample in a study of blood T cell repertoires in COVID-19. Assay used: immunoSEQ multiplex PCR; TCRdb lists only in-frame clones, some missing. The sample holds around 700,000 clones; 70% to 90% are singletons and the top ten take 0.2% to 0.3%. Source material: peripheral blood. These receptor sequences come from a woman aged 18-29 years with acute or convalescent COVID-19. The CDR3 runs from the conserved cysteine through the conserved F or W. The D gene is left open where the match is weak.

V gene: TRBV6-5; D gene: .; J gene: TRBJ1-1; CDR3 protein: CASSYLLNTEAFF; CDR3 DNA: TGTGCCAGCAGTTACCTACTAAACACTGAAGCTTTCTTT
V gene: TRBV4-3; D gene: .; J gene: TRBJ2-7; CDR3 protein: CASSQDRDARGYEQYF; CDR3 DNA: TGCGCCAGCAGCCAAGATCGAGACGCTAGGGGGTACGAGCAGTACTTC
V gene: TRBV12-3/TRBV12-4; D gene: .; J gene: TRBJ1-5; CDR3 protein: CASSLPGDQPQHF; CDR3 DNA: TGTGCCAGCAGTTTACCAGGCGATCAGCCCCAGCATTTT
V gene: TRBV6-6; D gene: .; J gene: TRBJ1-2; CDR3 protein: CASSYRGTDYGYTF; CDR3 DNA: TGTGCCAGCAGTTACAGGGGAACAGACTATGGCTACACCTTC
V gene: TRBV9; D gene: .; J gene: TRBJ1-2; CDR3 protein: CASSVDRNYGYTF; CDR3 DNA: TGTGCCAGCAGCGTTGACAGGAACTATGGCTACACCTTC
V gene: TRBV6-6; D gene: .; J gene: TRBJ2-7; CDR3 protein: CASSYGGIDSYEQYF; CDR3 DNA: TGTGCCAGCAGTTACGGCGGGATTGACTCCTACGAGCAGTACTTC
V gene: TRBV25-1; D gene: .; J gene: TRBJ1-1; CDR3 protein: CASSRGGGGTEAFF; CDR3 DNA: TGTGCCAGCAGCCGTGGCGGGGGGGGCACTGAAGCTTTCTTT
V gene: TRBV27; D gene: .; J gene: TRBJ1-2; CDR3 protein: CASSQQGVGGYTF; CDR3 DNA: TGTGCCAGCAGCCAACAGGGCGTCGGTGGCTACACCTTC
V gene: TRBV6-5; D gene: TRBD1; J gene: TRBJ2-6; CDR3 protein: CASSDRAGANVLTF; CDR3 DNA: TGTGCCAGCAGCGACAGGGCTGGGGCCAACGTCCTGACTTTC
V gene: TRBV6-5; D gene: .; J gene: TRBJ1-1; CDR3 protein: CASSLGMGNTEAFF; CDR3 DNA: TGTGCCAGCAGTCTCGGGATGGGGAACACTGAAGCTTTCTTT
V gene: TRBV6-2/TRBV6-3; D gene: .; J gene: TRBJ1-1; CDR3 protein: CASSKLNMNTEAFF; CDR3 DNA: TGTGCCAGCAGTAAACTTAATATGAACACTGAAGCTTTCTTT
V gene: TRBV29-1; D gene: .; J gene: TRBJ2-2; CDR3 protein: CSAGAYDGELFF; CDR3 DNA: TGCAGCGCCGGTGCCTATGACGGGGAGCTGTTTTTT
V gene: TRBV2; D gene: .; J gene: TRBJ1-5; CDR3 protein: CASSATANQPQHF; CDR3 DNA: TGTGCCAGCAGTGCGACAGCCAATCAGCCCCAGCATTTT